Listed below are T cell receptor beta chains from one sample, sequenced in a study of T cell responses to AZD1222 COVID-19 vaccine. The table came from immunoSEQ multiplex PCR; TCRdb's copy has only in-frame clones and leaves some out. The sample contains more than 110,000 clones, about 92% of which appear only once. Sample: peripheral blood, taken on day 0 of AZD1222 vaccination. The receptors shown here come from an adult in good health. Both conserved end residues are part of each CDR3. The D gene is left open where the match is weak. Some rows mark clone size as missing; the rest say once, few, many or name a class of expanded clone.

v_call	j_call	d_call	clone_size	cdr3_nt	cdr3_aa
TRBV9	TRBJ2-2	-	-	TGTGCCAGCAGCGTAGCTTACGGGACCGGGGAGCTGTTTTTT	CASSVAYGTGELFF
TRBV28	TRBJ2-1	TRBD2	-	TGTGCCAGCCTCGTCAATAGCGGGCACTACAATGAGCAGTTCTTC	CASLVNSGHYNEQFF
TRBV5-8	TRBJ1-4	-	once	TGTGCCAGCAGCTTGGGTATAGGCATCGAAAAACTGTTTTTT	CASSLGIGIEKLFF
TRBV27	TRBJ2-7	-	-	TGTGCCAGCAGTTTCCGGACGGATGGCTCCTACGAGCAGTACTTC	CASSFRTDGSYEQYF
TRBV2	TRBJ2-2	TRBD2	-	TGTGCCAGCATTGAGCGGCCACTAGCGGGAGGTAATAGCGGGGAGCTGTTTTTT	CASIERPLAGGNSGELFF
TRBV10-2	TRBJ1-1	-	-	TGCGCCAGCAGTGATCGGATGGGATTGAACACTGAAGCTTTCTTT	CASSDRMGLNTEAFF
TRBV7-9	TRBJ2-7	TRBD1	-	TGTGCCAGCAGCTTAGCGAGAGGACAGGGGAGCTCCTACGAGCAGTACTTC	CASSLARGQGSSYEQYF
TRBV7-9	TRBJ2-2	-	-	TGTGCCAGCAGCCGAGCGGTCACCGGGGAGCTGTTTTTT	CASSRAVTGELFF
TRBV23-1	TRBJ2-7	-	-	TGCGCCTGGGGGGTGAACCCCTACGAGCAGTACTTC	CAWGVNPYEQYF
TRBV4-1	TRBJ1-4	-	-	TGCGCCAGCACGCCGGTACGGGGTGAAAAACTGTTTTTT	CASTPVRGEKLFF
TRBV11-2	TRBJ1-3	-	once	TGTGCCAGCAGCGGATACGGGACGTCGAGCTCTGGAAACACCATATATTTT	CASSGYGTSSSGNTIYF
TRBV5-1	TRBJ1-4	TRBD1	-	TGCGCCAGCAGCTTGAGGGCGGGACAGACTAATGAAAAACTGTTTTTT	CASSLRAGQTNEKLFF
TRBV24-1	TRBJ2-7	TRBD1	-	TGTGCCACCAGTGCAGGGGACAGTTTCTCCGAGCAGTACTTC	CATSAGDSFSEQYF
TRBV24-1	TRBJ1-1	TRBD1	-	TGTGCCACCAGTGATGAGGGACAGGGGGCCCGTGAAGCTTTCTTT	CATSDEGQGAREAFF
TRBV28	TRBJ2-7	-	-	TGTGCCAGCCGAACTCAGTACGAGCAGTACTTC	CASRTQYEQYF
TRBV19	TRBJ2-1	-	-	TGTGCCAGTAGTATAGCATTGAATGAGCAGTTCTTC	CASSIALNEQFF
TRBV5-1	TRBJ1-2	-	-	TGCGCCAGCAGCTTGCACGAGGGATACAATGGCTACACCTTC	CASSLHEGYNGYTF
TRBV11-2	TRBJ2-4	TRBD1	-	TGTGCCAGCAGCCGGGGGACAGGGGGACCCAAAAACATTCAGTACTTC	CASSRGTGGPKNIQYF
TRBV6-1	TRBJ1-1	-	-	TGTGCCAGCAGTGAAGGATGGGGGAACACTGAAGCTTTCTTT	CASSEGWGNTEAFF
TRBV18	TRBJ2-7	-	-	TGTGCCAGCTCACCCGGACCCGACTCCTACGAGCAGTACTTC	CASSPGPDSYEQYF
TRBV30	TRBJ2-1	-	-	TGTGCCTGGGTGGAGGGCGGGAAAAATGAGCAGTTCTTC	CAWVEGGKNEQFF
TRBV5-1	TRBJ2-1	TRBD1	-	TGCGCCAGCAGCTATGAGACAGGGGGGGACAATGAGCAGTTCTTC	CASSYETGGDNEQFF